The clone carrying this TCR beta chain was detected many times. Its antigen is undetermined. These data belong to a study of CD8 T cells in ankylosing spondylitis. Germline-derived CDR1 and CDR2 are DFQATT and SNEGSKA (reference sequence). This CDR3 has 13 amino acids. General study results and limits: A motif of 7 or 8 highly homologous TCR beta variants was seen as apparently characteristic of ankylosing spondylitis blood.

Each CDR3 protein is one row after TCRdb ran MiXCR on the 5' RACE reads. This sample has 700,000 to 1,000,000 distinct CDR3 sequences, with approximately 12% found just once. The source is a male donor with ankylosing spondylitis. Sequencing used blood, either unsorted or a sorted T cell fraction (not recorded which). The V call is TRBV20-1, the J call TRBJ2-1; D perhaps matches TRBD2 (5 bases). The CDR3 bases are TGCAGCCCCGCGAGCGGATCCTACAATGAGCAGTTCTTC. Translating gives CSPASGSYNEQFF.